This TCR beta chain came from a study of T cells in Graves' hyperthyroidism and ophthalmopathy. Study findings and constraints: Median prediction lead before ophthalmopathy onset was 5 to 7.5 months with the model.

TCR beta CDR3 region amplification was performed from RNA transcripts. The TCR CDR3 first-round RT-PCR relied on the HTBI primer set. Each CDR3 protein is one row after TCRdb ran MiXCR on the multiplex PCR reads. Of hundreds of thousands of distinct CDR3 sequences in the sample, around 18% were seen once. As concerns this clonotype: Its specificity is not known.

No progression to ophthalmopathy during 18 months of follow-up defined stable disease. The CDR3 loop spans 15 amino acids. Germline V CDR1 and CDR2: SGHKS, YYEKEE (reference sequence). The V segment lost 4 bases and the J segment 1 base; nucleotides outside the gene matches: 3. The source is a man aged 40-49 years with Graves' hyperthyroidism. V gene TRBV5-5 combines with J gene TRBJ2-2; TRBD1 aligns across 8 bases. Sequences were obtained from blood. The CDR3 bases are TGTGCCAGCAGCAGAGGGACAGGGAACACCGGGGAGCTGTTTTTT. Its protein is CASSRGTGNTGELFF.